This entry concerns a single T cell receptor (beta chain). What it binds is not known. Some clones are missing from TCRdb's copy, which holds only in-frame ones; the method was immunoSEQ multiplex PCR. Among 150,000 to 200,000 clones listed, roughly nine tenths were seen once. V lost 4 bases and J lost 5; bases outside the gene matches: 11. Looked up from germline, CDR1 is SGHDT and CDR2 is YYEEEE. The CDR3 extends over 16 amino acids. The data originate from a study of T cell responses to AZD1222 COVID-19 vaccine. Study observations and caveats: The donors showed a predominance of white British ancestry and of females, with possible underestimation of clonal diversity. The number of AZD1222 recipients seropositive at baseline was only five or six.

The chain is built from TRBV5-6 and TRBJ1-2; TRBD1 matches 10 bases. Sequencing used peripheral blood, obtained on day 0 of AZD1222 vaccination. The receptor comes from an adult in good health. CDR3 in amino acids: CASSETGGGKEYGYTF. CDR3 nucleotides: TGTGCCAGCAGCGAGACAGGGGGCGGTAAGGAATATGGCTACACCTTC.